These T cell receptor beta chains were read from a single sample in a study of cytomegalovirus exposure and HLA in healthy donors. Produced via immunoSEQ multiplex PCR; TCRdb's table is partial and in-frame only. The sample lists about 130,000 clones; about 80% were seen once. Input material: PBMCs. The origin of the receptors is a male donor in good health and CMV-seronegative. Each CDR3 is given with its conserved first and last residue. D genes are given only for firm matches. A clone size is listed for some rows: how often the clone was seen (once, few, many), or a class if it is expanded.

>NA|TRBV7-6|TRBJ1-5|once
CASSLGQNQPQHF
TGTGCCAGCAGCTTAGGCCAGAATCAGCCCCAGCATTTT
>NA|TRBV9|TRBJ1-1|NA
CASSVTGRVNTEAFF
TGTGCCAGCAGCGTAACAGGGAGGGTGAACACTGAAGCTTTCTTT
>TRBD2|TRBV11-2|TRBJ2-3|NA
CASSLDRSGRTDTQYF
TGTGCCAGCAGCTTAGATAGGAGCGGGAGAACAGATACGCAGTATTTT
>NA|TRBV9|TRBJ1-2|NA
CASSPHRTANYGYTF
TGTGCCAGCAGCCCCCACCGGACAGCTAACTATGGCTACACCTTC
>TRBD1|TRBV19|TRBJ1-1|NA
CASSAGTGITEAFF
TGTGCCAGTAGTGCCGGGACAGGTATCACTGAAGCTTTCTTT
>NA|TRBV2|TRBJ1-2|NA
CASSALGYTF
TGTGCCAGCAGTGCCTTAGGCTACACCTTC
>TRBD1|TRBV11-2|TRBJ1-5|few
CASSLDRGQPQHF
TGTGCCAGCAGCCTGGACAGGGGGCAGCCCCAGCATTTT
>NA|TRBV11-2|TRBJ2-1|NA
CASSLDSGFREQFF
TGTGCCAGCAGCTTAGATAGTGGTTTTCGGGAGCAGTTCTTC
>NA|TRBV25-1|TRBJ2-3|NA
CASSGRAKGKEADTQYF
TGTGCCAGCAGTGGGAGGGCAAAGGGGAAGGAGGCAGATACGCAGTATTTT
>NA|TRBV10-3|TRBJ2-1|NA
CATGTPLGDEQFF
TGTGCCACCGGGACACCGCTGGGGGATGAGCAGTTCTTC
>NA|TRBV9|TRBJ1-3|NA
CASSVDDTGNTIYF
TGTGCCAGCAGCGTAGACGACACTGGAAACACCATATATTTT
>NA|TRBV9|TRBJ2-7|NA
CASSVPDKPYEQYF
TGTGCCAGCAGCGTTCCCGACAAACCCTACGAGCAGTACTTC
>TRBD1|TRBV29-1|TRBJ2-2|NA
CSVLTGETGELFF
TGCAGCGTGCTGACAGGGGAAACCGGGGAGCTGTTTTTT
>NA|TRBV28|TRBJ2-3|NA
CASNTGFPDTQYF
TGTGCCAGCAACACAGGGTTTCCAGATACGCAGTATTTT
>TRBD1|TRBV2|TRBJ2-7|NA
CASSGVTGGNEQYF
TGTGCCAGCAGTGGGGTGACAGGGGGCAACGAGCAGTACTTC
>TRBD1|TRBV5-1|TRBJ1-1|NA
CASSASGGGGTEAFF
TGCGCCAGCAGCGCTTCAGGGGGCGGGGGTACTGAAGCTTTCTTT
>TRBD2|TRBV10-1|TRBJ2-7|NA
CASASGTYEQYF
TGCGCCTCGGCTAGCGGAACCTACGAGCAGTACTTC
>TRBD1|TRBV9|TRBJ1-1|NA
CASSPRDRLDTEAFF
TGTGCCAGCAGCCCCCGGGACAGACTAGACACTGAAGCTTTCTTT
>TRBD1|TRBV9|TRBJ2-2|NA
CASSVAGTGPTNTGELFF
TGTGCCAGCAGCGTAGCTGGGACAGGGCCTACGAACACCGGGGAGCTGTTTTTT
>TRBD2|TRBV5-1|TRBJ2-3|NA
CASSLVRGQAGGPEDTQYF
TGCGCCAGCAGCTTGGTCAGGGGGCAAGCGGGAGGGCCTGAGGATACGCAGTATTTT
>NA|TRBV5-6|TRBJ2-3|NA
CASSFDRTSTDTQYF
TGTGCCAGCAGCTTCGACAGGACTAGCACAGATACGCAGTATTTT
>NA|TRBV15|TRBJ1-2|NA
CATSRRTMSFYGYTF
TGTGCCACCAGCAGACGAACTATGTCCTTCTATGGCTACACCTTC
>TRBD1|TRBV11-2|TRBJ1-2|NA
CASSPRQGADYGYTF
TGTGCCAGCAGCCCTCGACAGGGTGCGGACTATGGCTACACCTTC
>NA|TRBV27|TRBJ2-1|NA
CASSLGLAWVNEQFF
TGTGCCAGCAGTTTAGGCCTAGCGTGGGTCAATGAGCAGTTCTTC
>TRBD2|TRBV29-1|TRBJ2-3|NA
CARGGTSDPGIHTQYF
TGCGCCCGGGGGGGGACTAGCGACCCTGGTATACATACGCAGTATTTT
>NA|TRBV10-3|TRBJ2-4|NA
CAISETSENIQYF
TGTGCCATCAGTGAAACTAGTGAAAACATTCAGTACTTC
>NA|TRBV2|TRBJ2-5|NA
CASSELSETQYF
TGTGCCAGCAGTGAACTCTCAGAGACCCAGTACTTC
>NA|TRBV5-4|TRBJ1-2|NA
CASSTNYYGYTF
TGTGCCAGCAGCACGAACTACTATGGCTACACCTTC
>NA|TRBV2|TRBJ1-4|NA
CASSMAGQGKLFF
TGTGCCAGCAGTATGGCAGGGCAGGGAAAACTGTTTTTT
>NA|TRBV28|TRBJ1-5|NA
CASSRRQTSNQPQHF
TGTGCCAGCAGCCGAAGACAGACTTCCAATCAGCCCCAGCATTTT
>TRBD2|TRBV5-6|TRBJ2-7|NA
CASSALGGDEQYF
TGTGCCAGCAGCGCCCTGGGGGGGGACGAGCAGTACTTC
>NA|TRBV5-1|TRBJ2-7|few
CASSLGSGTSSYEQYF
TGCGCCAGCAGCTTGGGGAGCGGGACAAGCTCCTACGAGCAGTACTTC
>TRBD2|TRBV7-3|TRBJ2-7|few
CASSLMGTSGREQYF
TGTGCCAGCAGCTTAATGGGGACTAGCGGTCGCGAGCAGTACTTC
>TRBD2|TRBV4-2|TRBJ2-1|NA
CASSQASGDYNEQFF
TGTGCCAGCAGCCAAGCTAGCGGGGACTACAATGAGCAGTTCTTC
>TRBD2|TRBV18|TRBJ2-1|NA
CASSPGLAGRNEQFF
TGTGCCAGCTCACCAGGGCTAGCGGGGCGCAATGAGCAGTTCTTC
>TRBD1|TRBV9|TRBJ1-3|NA
CASSVGTGDTIYF
TGTGCCAGCAGCGTGGGGACAGGAGACACCATATATTTT
>TRBD1|TRBV11-3|TRBJ2-1|NA
CASSTGGSSYNEQFF
TGTGCCAGCAGCACAGGGGGGAGCTCCTACAATGAGCAGTTCTTC
>TRBD2|TRBV28|TRBJ2-1|NA
CASSLSGGAFNEQFF
TGTGCCAGCAGTTTATCCGGGGGGGCTTTCAATGAGCAGTTCTTC
>TRBD1|TRBV7-9|TRBJ1-3|NA
CASSLGRTGLTGNTIYF
TGTGCCAGCAGCTTAGGTCGGACAGGGCTGACTGGAAACACCATATATTTT
>TRBD2|TRBV10-1|TRBJ2-5|NA
CASSEGSGIQETQYF
TGCGCCAGCAGTGAGGGTAGCGGGATCCAAGAGACCCAGTACTTC
>TRBD1|TRBV5-1|TRBJ1-4|few
CASSLKGQGNEKLFF
TGCGCCAGCAGCTTGAAGGGACAGGGGAATGAAAAACTGTTTTTT
>NA|TRBV6-1|TRBJ1-1|NA
CASSELEGTEAFF
TGTGCCAGCAGTGAACTAGAGGGAACTGAAGCTTTCTTT
>NA|TRBV6-5|TRBJ1-2|NA
CASAGQSNYGYTF
TGTGCCAGCGCCGGACAGTCTAACTATGGCTACACCTTC
>TRBD2|TRBV29-1|TRBJ2-2|NA
CSVEDLAGGGELFF
TGCAGCGTTGAAGACCTAGCGGGAGGCGGGGAGCTGTTTTTT
>NA|TRBV27|TRBJ2-5|NA
CASSLRRPRGALTLETQYF
TGTGCCAGCAGTTTACGGCGTCCCCGGGGGGCTCTTACTTTAGAGACCCAGTACTTC
>NA|TRBV6-5|TRBJ1-2|NA
CASSDTDYGYTF
TGTGCCAGCAGTGACACAGACTATGGCTACACCTTC
>NA|TRBV5-8|TRBJ1-1|NA
CASRNTGLWSTEAFF
TGTGCCAGCAGGAATACGGGACTGTGGAGCACTGAAGCTTTCTTT
>TRBD1|TRBV28|TRBJ2-1|NA
CASRAYSGGSDNEQFF
TGTGCCAGCAGGGCCTACTCAGGGGGCTCGGACAATGAGCAGTTCTTC
>NA|TRBV19|TRBJ2-1|NA
CASSSRTGRVTYNEQFF
TGTGCCAGTAGTTCCCGGACAGGGAGGGTTACCTACAATGAGCAGTTCTTC
>NA|TRBV30|TRBJ1-4|NA
CAWNSGREKLFF
TGTGCCTGGAATTCAGGTCGTGAAAAACTGTTTTTT
>NA|TRBV5-8|TRBJ2-5|NA
CASSLAAGSETQYF
TGTGCCAGCAGCTTGGCGGCCGGGTCAGAGACCCAGTACTTC
>NA|TRBV27|TRBJ2-1|NA
CASRPGTGRLPNEQFF
TGTGCCAGCAGACCCGGGACTGGGCGCCTGCCCAATGAGCAGTTCTTC
>NA|TRBV28|TRBJ1-1|few
CASSLNSILNTEAFF
TGTGCCAGCAGTTTGAACAGCATCTTGAACACTGAAGCTTTCTTT
>NA|TRBV27|TRBJ2-7|NA
CASSWGLAKLYEQYF
TGTGCCAGCAGTTGGGGGCTAGCTAAACTCTACGAGCAGTACTTC
>TRBD2|TRBV7-9|TRBJ2-4|NA
CSSSLGGTSGPIAKNIQYF
TGTTCCAGCAGCTTAGGGGGGACTAGCGGCCCAATAGCCAAAAACATTCAGTACTTC